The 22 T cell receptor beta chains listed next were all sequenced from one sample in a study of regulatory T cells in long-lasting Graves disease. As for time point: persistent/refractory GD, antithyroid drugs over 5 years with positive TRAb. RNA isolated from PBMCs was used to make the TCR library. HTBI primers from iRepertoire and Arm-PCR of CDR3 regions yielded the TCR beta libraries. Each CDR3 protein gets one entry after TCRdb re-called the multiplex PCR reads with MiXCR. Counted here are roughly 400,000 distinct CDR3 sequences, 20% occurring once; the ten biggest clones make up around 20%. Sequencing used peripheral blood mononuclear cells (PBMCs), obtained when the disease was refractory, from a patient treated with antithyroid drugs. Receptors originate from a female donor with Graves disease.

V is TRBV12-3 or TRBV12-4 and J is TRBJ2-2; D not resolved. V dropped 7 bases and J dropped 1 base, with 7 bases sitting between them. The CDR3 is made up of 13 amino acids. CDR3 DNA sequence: TGTGCCAGCACCCCCGGGAACACCGGGGAGCTGTTTTTT. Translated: CASTPGNTGELFF.

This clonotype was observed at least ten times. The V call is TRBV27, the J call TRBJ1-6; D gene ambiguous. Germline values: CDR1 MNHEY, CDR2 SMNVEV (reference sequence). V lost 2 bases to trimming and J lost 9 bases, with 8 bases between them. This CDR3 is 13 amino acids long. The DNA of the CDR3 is TGTGCCAGCAGTTTAACAAGAGGTTCACCCCTCCACTTT. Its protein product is CASSLTRGSPLHF.

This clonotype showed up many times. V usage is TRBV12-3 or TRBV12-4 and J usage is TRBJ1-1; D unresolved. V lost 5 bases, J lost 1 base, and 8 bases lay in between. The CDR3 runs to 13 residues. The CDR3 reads CASSKRQNTEAFF. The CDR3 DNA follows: TGTGCCAGCAGTAAGAGACAGAACACTGAAGCTTTCTTT.

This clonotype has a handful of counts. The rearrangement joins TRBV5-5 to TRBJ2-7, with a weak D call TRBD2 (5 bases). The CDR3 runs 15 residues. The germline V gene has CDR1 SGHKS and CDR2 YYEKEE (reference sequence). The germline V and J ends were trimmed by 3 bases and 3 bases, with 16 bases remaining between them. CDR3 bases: TGTGCCAGCAGCTCCCAGGAGGCAGGCGGCTACGAGCAGTACTTC. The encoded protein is CASSSQEAGGYEQYF.

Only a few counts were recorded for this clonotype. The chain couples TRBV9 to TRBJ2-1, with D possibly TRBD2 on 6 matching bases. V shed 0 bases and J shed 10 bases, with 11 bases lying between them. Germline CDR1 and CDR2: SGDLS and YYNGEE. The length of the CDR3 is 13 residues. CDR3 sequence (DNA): TGTGCCAGCAGCGTAGGGGGGGTGGGGGAGCAGTTCTTC. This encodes CASSVGGVGEQFF. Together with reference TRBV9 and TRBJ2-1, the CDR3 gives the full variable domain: DSGVTQTPKHLITATGQRVTLRCSPRSGDLSVYWYQQSLDQGLQFLIQYYNGEERAKGNILERFSAQQFPDLHSELNLSSLELGDSALYFCASSVGGVGEQFFGPGTRLTVL.

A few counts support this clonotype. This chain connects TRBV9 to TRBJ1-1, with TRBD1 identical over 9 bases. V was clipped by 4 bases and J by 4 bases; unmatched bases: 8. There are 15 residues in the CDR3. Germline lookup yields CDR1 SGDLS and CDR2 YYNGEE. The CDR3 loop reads CASSTTGGEVTEAFF. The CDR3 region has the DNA TGTGCCAGCAGCACCACAGGGGGCGAAGTCACTGAAGCTTTCTTT.

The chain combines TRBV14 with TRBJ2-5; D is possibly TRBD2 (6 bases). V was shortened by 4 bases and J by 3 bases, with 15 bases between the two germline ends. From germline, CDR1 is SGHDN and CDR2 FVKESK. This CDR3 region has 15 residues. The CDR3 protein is CASSPRTTKKETQYF. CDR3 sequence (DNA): TGTGCCAGCAGCCCTCGGACTACCAAGAAAGAGACCCAGTACTTC.

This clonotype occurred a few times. The CDR3 DNA sequence: TGTGCCAGCTCACCGCGGACAGACCTAAGGATCGACACTGAAGCTTTCTTT. Translated: CASSPRTDLRIDTEAFF. J is TRBJ1-1 and V is TRBV18; D is perhaps TRBD1 (6 bases). Trimming removed 3 bases at V and 3 bases at J, with 20 bases between. The germline V gene encodes CDR1 KGHSH and CDR2 LQKENI. There are 17 residues in the CDR3.

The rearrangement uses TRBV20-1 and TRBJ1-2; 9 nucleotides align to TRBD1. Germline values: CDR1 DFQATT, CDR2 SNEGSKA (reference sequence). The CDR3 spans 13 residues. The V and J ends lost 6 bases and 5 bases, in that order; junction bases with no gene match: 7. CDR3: CSALDRGVYGYTF. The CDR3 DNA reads TGCAGTGCCTTGGACAGGGGCGTATATGGCTACACCTTC.

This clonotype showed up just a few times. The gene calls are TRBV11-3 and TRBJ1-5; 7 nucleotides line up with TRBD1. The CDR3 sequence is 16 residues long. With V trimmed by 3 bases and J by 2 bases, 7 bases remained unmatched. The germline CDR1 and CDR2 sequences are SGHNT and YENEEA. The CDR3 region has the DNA TGTGCCAGCAGCTTTCAGTCGGGACAGCGCAATCAGCCCCAGCATTTT. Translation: CASSFQSGQRNQPQHF.

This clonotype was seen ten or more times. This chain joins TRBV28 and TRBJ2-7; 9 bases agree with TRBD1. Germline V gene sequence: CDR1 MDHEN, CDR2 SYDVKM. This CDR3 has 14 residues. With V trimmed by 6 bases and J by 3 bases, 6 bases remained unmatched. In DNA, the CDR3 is TGTGCCAGCAGGCCCGGGACAGGGAACTACGAGCAGTACTTC. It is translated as CASRPGTGNYEQYF.

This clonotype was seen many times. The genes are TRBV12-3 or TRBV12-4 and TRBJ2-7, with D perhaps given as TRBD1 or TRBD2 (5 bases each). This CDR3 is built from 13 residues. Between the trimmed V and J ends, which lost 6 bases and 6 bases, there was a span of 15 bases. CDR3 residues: CASSRGAWGEQYF. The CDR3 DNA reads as TGTGCCAGCAGCCGGGGCGCCTGGGGCGAGCAGTACTTC.

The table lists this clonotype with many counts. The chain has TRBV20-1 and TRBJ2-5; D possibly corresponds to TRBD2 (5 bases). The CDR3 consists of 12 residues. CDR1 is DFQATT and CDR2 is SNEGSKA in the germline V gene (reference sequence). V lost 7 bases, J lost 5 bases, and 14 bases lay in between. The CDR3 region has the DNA TGCAGTGGAGGGAGCCCCAGGGAGACCCAGTACTTC. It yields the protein CSGGSPRETQYF.

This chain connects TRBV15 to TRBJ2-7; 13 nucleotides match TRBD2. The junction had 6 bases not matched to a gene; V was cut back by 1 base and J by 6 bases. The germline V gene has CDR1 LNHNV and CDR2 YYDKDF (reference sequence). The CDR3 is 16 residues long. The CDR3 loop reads CATSRGGLAGVGEQYF. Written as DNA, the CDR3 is TGTGCCACCAGCAGAGGAGGACTAGCGGGAGTGGGCGAGCAGTACTTC.

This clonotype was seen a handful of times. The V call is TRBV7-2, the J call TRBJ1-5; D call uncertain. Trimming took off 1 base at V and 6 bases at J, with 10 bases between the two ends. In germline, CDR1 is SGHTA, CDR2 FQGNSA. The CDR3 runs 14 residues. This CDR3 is CASSLDFGLQPQHF. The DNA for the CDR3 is TGTGCCAGCAGCTTAGATTTTGGGCTTCAGCCCCAGCATTTT.

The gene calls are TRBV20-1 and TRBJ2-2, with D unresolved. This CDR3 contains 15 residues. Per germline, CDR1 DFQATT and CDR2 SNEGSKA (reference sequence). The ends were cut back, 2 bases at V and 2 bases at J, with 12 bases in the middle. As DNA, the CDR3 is TGCAGTGCTAGACAAGCATCACACAACACCGGGGAGCTGTTTTTT. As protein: CSARQASHNTGELFF.

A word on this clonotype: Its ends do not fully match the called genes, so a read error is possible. CDR3 protein: CASSSTPGQGLFLTEALF. For the CDR3, the DNA is TGTGCCAGCAGTTCCACCCCGGGACAGGGGCTTTTTTTGACTGAAGCTCTCTTT. The chain carries TRBV6-9 and TRBJ1-1; 10 positions agree with TRBD1. Per the germline V gene, CDR1 is MNHGY and CDR2 is SVAAGI. The CDR3 spans 18 residues.

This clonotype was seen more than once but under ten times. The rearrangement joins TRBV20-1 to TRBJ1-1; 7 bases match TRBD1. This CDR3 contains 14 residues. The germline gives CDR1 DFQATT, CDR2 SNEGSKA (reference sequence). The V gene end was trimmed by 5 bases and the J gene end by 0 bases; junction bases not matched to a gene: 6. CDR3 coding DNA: TGCAGTGCTGGCAAACAGGGGATGAACACTGAAGCTTTCTTT. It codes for CSAGKQGMNTEAFF.

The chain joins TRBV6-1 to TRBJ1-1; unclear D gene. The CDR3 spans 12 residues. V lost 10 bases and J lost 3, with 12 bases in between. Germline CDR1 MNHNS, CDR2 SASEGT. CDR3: CATSHRDTEAFF. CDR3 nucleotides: TGTGCCACTTCTCACCGGGACACTGAAGCTTTCTTT.

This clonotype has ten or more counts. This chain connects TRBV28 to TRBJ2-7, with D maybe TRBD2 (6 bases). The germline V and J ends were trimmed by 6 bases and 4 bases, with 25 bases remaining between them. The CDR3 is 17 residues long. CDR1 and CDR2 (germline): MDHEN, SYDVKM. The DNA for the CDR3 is TGTGCCAGCAGCCCATCCCTCTCCGGGACTGGGGGATACGAGCAGTACTTC. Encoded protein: CASSPSLSGTGGYEQYF. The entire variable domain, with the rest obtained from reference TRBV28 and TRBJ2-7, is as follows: DVKVTQSSRYLVKRTGEKVFLECVQDMDHENMFWYRQDPGLGLRLIYFSYDVKMKEKGDIPEGYSVSREKKERFSLILESASTNQTSMYLCASSPSLSGTGGYEQYFGPGTRLTVT.

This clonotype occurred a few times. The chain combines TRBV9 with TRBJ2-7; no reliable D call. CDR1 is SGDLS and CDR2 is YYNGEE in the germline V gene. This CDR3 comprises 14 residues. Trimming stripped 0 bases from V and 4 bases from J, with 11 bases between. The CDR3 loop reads CASSVAGLGYEQYF. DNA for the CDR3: TGTGCCAGCAGCGTAGCGGGCCTAGGATACGAGCAGTACTTC.

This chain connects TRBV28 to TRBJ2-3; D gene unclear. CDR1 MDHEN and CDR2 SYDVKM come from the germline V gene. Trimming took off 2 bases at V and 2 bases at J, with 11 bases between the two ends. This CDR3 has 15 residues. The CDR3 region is CASSLGQQYTDTQYF. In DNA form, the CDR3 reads TGTGCCAGCAGTTTAGGTCAGCAATACACAGATACGCAGTATTTT. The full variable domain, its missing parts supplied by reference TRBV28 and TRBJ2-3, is DVKVTQSSRYLVKRTGEKVFLECVQDMDHENMFWYRQDPGLGLRLIYFSYDVKMKEKGDIPEGYSVSREKKERFSLILESASTNQTSMYLCASSLGQQYTDTQYFGPGTRLTVL.